This TCR beta chain was sequenced during a study of Tregs in tolerant kidney transplant recipients. CDR3 length equals 12 residues. Trimming cost V 4 bases and J 3 bases, with 6 bases left between them. Per the germline V gene, CDR1 is SNHLY and CDR2 is FYNNEI. General study points: Changing PCR primers prevented nucleotide comparison between some patients' samples.

Profiled with immunoSEQ multiplex PCR; TCRdb holds only in-frame clones, not every one. This table holds approximately 75,000 clones, 85% to 95% found once. Unstimulated regulatory T cells (CD4+CD25+CD127-), CD4+CD25- non-regulatory cells, CD4 and CD8 cells were FACS-sorted from thawed PBMCs. As concerns this clone: The antigen is not known.

The TCR sequence derives from a human donor who received a combined kidney and bone marrow transplant. This chain joins TRBV2 and TRBJ1-2; D call uncertain. The specimen was Tregs from blood, collected before the transplant. CDR3: CASSGTYYGYTF. Here the CDR3 DNA reads TGTGCCAGCAGTGGGACTTACTATGGCTACACCTTC.